These 21 T cell receptor beta chains share one sample of origin, sequenced in a study of technical replicates of blood from a few donors. TCRdb keeps only in-frame clones here, not all; method: immunoSEQ multiplex PCR. The sample has more than 65,000 clones, roughly 93% seen once. Sequenced input: T cells isolated from PBMCs. Source of these receptors: a human donor in good health.

This chain links TRBV9 with TRBJ1-4, with a tentative D call TRBD1 (5 bases). This CDR3 is 15 amino acids long. The germline CDR1 and CDR2 sequences are SGDLS and YYNGEE. V dropped 7 bases and J dropped 0 bases, with 13 bases sitting between them. The CDR3 region has the DNA TGTGCCAGCGCCCCGGGAGGGGCAACTAATGAAAAACTGTTTTTT. Amino acid sequence: CASAPGGATNEKLFF.

This clone was picked up one time. The chain uses TRBV10-2 and TRBJ2-1; D is unresolved. The CDR3 is 11 amino acids. With 2 bases removed from V and 7 bases from J, the gap between germline ends came to 3 bases. Looked up from germline, CDR1 is WSHSY and CDR2 is SAAADI. CDR3 protein: CASSELNEQFF. The CDR3 region has the DNA TGCGCCAGCAGTGAGCTAAATGAGCAGTTCTTC.

The chain carries TRBV20-1 and TRBJ2-7; 7 bases agree with TRBD2. Germline CDR1 and CDR2: DFQATT and SNEGSKA (reference sequence). J lost 4 bases, V lost 3 bases, and 0 bases had no gene match. The CDR3 covers 11 residues. CDR3 bases: TGCAGTGCTAGGGGGGGGTACGAGCAGTACTTC. Encoded protein: CSARGGYEQYF.

This chain joins TRBV27 and TRBJ2-7, with D possibly matching TRBD1 (6 bases). The CDR3 runs to 15 residues. Germline CDR1 and CDR2: MNHEY and SMNVEV (reference sequence). With 5 bases removed from V and 5 bases from J, the gap between germline ends came to 19 bases. This CDR3 is CASSPRGFSRHEQYF. In nucleotides, the CDR3 is TGTGCCAGCAGTCCTAGGGGGTTTTCGCGCCACGAGCAGTACTTC.

V and J are TRBV2 and TRBJ2-7, with a tentative D call TRBD2 (6 bases). Trimming cost V 11 bases and J 0 bases, with 14 bases left between them. Germline V gives CDR1 SNHLY, CDR2 FYNNEI. The CDR3 spans 13 residues. CDR3 sequence reads: CAAGQKTSYEQYF. CDR3 DNA: TGTGCCGCGGGGCAGAAAACCTCCTACGAGCAGTACTTC.

V is TRBV30 and J is TRBJ1-2; D is uncertain. CDR3 length: 16 residues. In germline, CDR1 is GTSNPN, CDR2 SVGIG (reference sequence). Trimming cost V 0 bases and J 1 base, with 15 bases left between them. The CDR3 DNA is TGTGCCTGGAGTGTATCTTCAGGCAGCCTTAACTATGGCTACACCTTC. This sequence encodes CAWSVSSGSLNYGYTF. The full variable domain, its missing parts supplied by reference TRBV30 and TRBJ1-2, is SQTIHQWPATLVQPVGSPLSLECTVEGTSNPNLYWYRQAAGRGLQLLFYSVGIGQISSEVPQNLSASRPQDRQFILSSKKLLLSDSGFYLCAWSVSSGSLNYGYTFGSGTRLTVV.

This clone came up once. At one boundary the junction diverges from the germline segment, which might be a read error. The chain has TRBV7-9 and TRBJ2-2; D unresolved. Germline V gene lookup returns CDR1 SEHNR and CDR2 FQNEAQ (reference sequence). This CDR3 is 17 amino acids long. Here the CDR3 DNA reads TGTGCCAGCAGCTTAGAGGTGGCAGGTAGGAACGCCGGGGAGCTGTTTTTT. As protein: CASSLEVAGRNAGELFF.

This chain joins TRBV2 and TRBJ1-2; D may be TRBD1 (5 bases). The CDR3 sequence is 11 residues long. V lost 8 bases, J lost 4 bases, and 8 bases lay in between. Germline loops: CDR1 SNHLY, CDR2 FYNNEI. The CDR3 nucleotides are TGTGCCAGCGAGGACATCTATGGCTACACCTTC. Translated, it gives CASEDIYGYTF.

This sequence joins TRBV9 and TRBJ2-7, with TRBD2 matching over 10 bases. V shed 3 bases and J 5 bases; nucleotides not matched to a gene: 8. Germline assignment: CDR1 SGDLS and CDR2 YYNGEE. The CDR3 has 15 amino acids. The chain's CDR3 is CASSALAGEAHEQYF. The DNA of the CDR3 is TGTGCCAGCAGCGCCCTAGCGGGAGAAGCCCACGAGCAGTACTTC.

The V and J genes are TRBV6-1 and TRBJ2-7; 8 bases are shared with TRBD1. This CDR3 region has 16 residues. The junction had 10 bases not matched to a gene; V was cut back by 1 base and J by 5 bases. Germline V gene data show CDR1 as MNHNS and CDR2 as SASEGT. Here the CDR3 DNA reads TGTGCCAGCAGTGAAGTATTATGGCAGGGGGCCAACGAGCAGTACTTC. Its protein is CASSEVLWQGANEQYF.

The chain couples TRBV19 to TRBJ2-3; 15 bases agree with TRBD2. Germline CDR1 and CDR2: LNHDA and SQIVND (reference sequence). After removal of 6 bases from V and 0 bases from J, the junction contained 7 bases not matched to a gene. The CDR3 contains 18 residues. The DNA for the CDR3 is TGTGCCAGTAGCACATGGGGACTAGCGGGAGGCAGCACAGATACGCAGTATTTT. Its protein product is CASSTWGLAGGSTDTQYF. Supplemented by reference TRBV19 and TRBJ2-3, the full variable domain reads DGGITQSPKYLFRKEGQNVTLSCEQNLNHDAMYWYRQDPGQGLRLIYYSQIVNDFQKGDIAEGYSVSREKKESFPLTVTSAQKNPTAFYLCASSTWGLAGGSTDTQYFGPGTRLTVL.

The chain combines TRBV19 with TRBJ2-5, with D possibly being TRBD2 (6 bases). Germline CDR1 and CDR2: LNHDA and SQIVND (reference sequence). This CDR3 is built from 13 residues. V gave up 5 bases and J gave up 5 bases, with 12 bases separating them. CDR3 amino acids: CASSEEGRETQYF. CDR3 nucleotides: TGTGCCAGTAGTGAGGAGGGAAGGGAGACCCAGTACTTC. Looking up the rest from reference TRBV19 and TRBJ2-5 gives the full variable domain: DGGITQSPKYLFRKEGQNVTLSCEQNLNHDAMYWYRQDPGQGLRLIYYSQIVNDFQKGDIAEGYSVSREKKESFPLTVTSAQKNPTAFYLCASSEEGRETQYFGPGTRLLVL.

The V call is TRBV27, the J call TRBJ2-5; 11 positions match TRBD2. CDR1 MNHEY and CDR2 SMNVEV come from the germline V gene (reference sequence). The CDR3 runs to 19 residues. J lost 5 bases, V lost 6 bases, and 20 bases had no gene match. CDR3 nucleotides: TGTGCCAGCAGAGGAGATCTAGCGGGAGGAGCCCCTCGGGGGGAGACCCAGTACTTC. Its translation is CASRGDLAGGAPRGETQYF.

The chain combines TRBV10-3 with TRBJ2-1, with 7 bases fitting TRBD2. Germline CDR1 ENHRY, CDR2 SYGVKD. Trimming at V came to 3 bases and at J to 4 bases, leaving 6 bases not matched to a gene. The CDR3 covers 15 residues. CDR3 loop: CAISEGRVSYNEQFF. The DNA of the CDR3 is TGTGCCATCAGTGAAGGGAGGGTTTCGTACAATGAGCAGTTCTTC.

The J gene is TRBJ2-7, the V gene TRBV11-3; 7 nucleotides align to TRBD2. The V gene's germline CDR1 is SGHNT and CDR2 YENEEA. The CDR3 sequence is 15 residues long. Unmatched junction bases numbered 7, after V lost 2 bases and J lost 3 bases. This CDR3 reads CASSLIGAGVYEQYF. The CDR3 coding sequence is TGTGCCAGCAGCTTAATCGGGGCGGGAGTCTACGAGCAGTACTTC.

The rearrangement joins TRBV11-3 to TRBJ2-3; D may be TRBD2 (7 bases). The CDR3 spans 16 residues. Trimming pared 0 bases from V and 4 bases from J, leaving 14 bases between. Germline values: CDR1 SGHNT, CDR2 YENEEA. CDR3 region: CASSLDPGGLSDTQYF. The DNA of the CDR3 is TGTGCCAGCAGCTTAGATCCGGGGGGCCTGTCAGATACGCAGTATTTT.

The CDR3, as DNA: TGTGCCAGCAGCCTTTTAGCGGGAGGGAGCACAGATACGCAGTATTTT. This sequence encodes CASSLLAGGSTDTQYF. The chain has TRBV7-3 and TRBJ2-3, with TRBD2 matching 11 bases. The CDR3 runs to 16 residues. J gave up 0 bases and V 5 bases, and 4 bases lay outside the gene matches. Germline V gene sequence: CDR1 SGHTA, CDR2 FQGTGA. Combining the CDR3 with reference TRBV7-3 and TRBJ2-3 gives the whole variable domain GAGVSQTPSNKVTEKGKYVELRCDPISGHTALYWYRQSLGQGPEFLIYFQGTGAADDSGLPNDRFFAVRPEGSVSTLKIQRTERGDSAVYLCASSLLAGGSTDTQYFGPGTRLTVL.

The chain carries TRBV6-5 and TRBJ2-3; TRBD2 agrees at 8 bases. CDR1 MNHEY and CDR2 SVGAGI come from the germline V gene. The CDR3 spans 16 residues. V was pared by 4 bases and J by 8 bases, with 14 bases of the junction left unmatched. In nucleotides, the CDR3 is TGTGCCAGCAGTTCGGAGCGGGAGAAAGATGGAGTTACGCAGTATTTT. Translation gives CASSSEREKDGVTQYF.

The J gene is TRBJ1-5, the V gene TRBV19, with TRBD1 matching over 8 bases. Per germline, CDR1 LNHDA and CDR2 SQIVND (reference sequence). J gave up 6 bases and V 10 bases, and 11 bases lay outside the gene matches. The CDR3 totals 14 residues. The CDR3 coding sequence is TGTGCCACCACAAAGGGACAGGTCGGTCAGCCCCAGCATTTT. Its translation: CATTKGQVGQPQHF.

The V call is TRBV10-3, the J call TRBJ1-2; possible D gene TRBD1, 6 bases. The CDR3 is made up of 16 amino acids. Per the germline V gene, CDR1 is ENHRY and CDR2 is SYGVKD. V was clipped by 6 bases and J by 3 bases, with 20 bases between them. CDR3 protein: CAISHSAGEGDYGYTF. CDR3 coding DNA: TGTGCCATCAGCCACTCCGCAGGGGAAGGGGACTATGGCTACACCTTC.

The gene calls are TRBV4-3 and TRBJ2-3; no clear D. Per germline, CDR1 LGHNA and CDR2 YSLEER. V was shortened by 0 bases and J by 2 bases, with 12 bases between the two germline ends. The CDR3 is made up of 16 amino acids. CDR3 residues: CASSQEWRLITDTQYF. The CDR3 coding sequence is TGCGCCAGCAGCCAAGAATGGCGACTTATCACAGATACGCAGTATTTT.